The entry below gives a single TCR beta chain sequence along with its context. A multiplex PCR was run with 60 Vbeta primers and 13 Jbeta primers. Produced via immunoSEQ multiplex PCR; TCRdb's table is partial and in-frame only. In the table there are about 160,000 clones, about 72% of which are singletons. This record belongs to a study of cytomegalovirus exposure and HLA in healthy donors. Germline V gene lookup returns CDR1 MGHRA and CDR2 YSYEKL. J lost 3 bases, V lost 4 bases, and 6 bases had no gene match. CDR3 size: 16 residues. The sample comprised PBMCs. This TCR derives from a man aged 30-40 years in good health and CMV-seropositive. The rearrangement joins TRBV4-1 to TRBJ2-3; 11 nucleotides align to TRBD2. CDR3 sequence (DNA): TGCGCCAGCAGCCGCCAACTAGCGGGGGCAACAGATACGCAGTATTTT. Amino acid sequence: CASSRQLAGATDTQYF.